Following are 20 T cell receptor beta chains from one sample sequenced in a study of blood T cells in healthy people across ages. The use of a sample-barcoded 5' primer and a J-beta primer mix characterized a second PCR of roughly 7 to 11 cycles. TCRdb recomputed calls from the 5' RACE reads with MiXCR, one row per CDR3 protein. The sample shows fewer than 2 million distinct CDR3 sequences, 39% of them seen only once. The material sequenced was blood. Receptors originate from a human donor in good health.

The gene calls are TRBV6-5 and TRBJ2-5; D gene uncertain. Trimming stripped 2 bases from V and 6 bases from J, with 4 bases between. Germline lookup yields CDR1 MNHEY and CDR2 SVGAGI. This CDR3 has 11 residues. CDR3 sequence: CASSYGKTQYF. Here the CDR3 DNA reads TGTGCCAGCAGTTACGGGAAGACCCAGTACTTC.

About this clonotype itself: A read error is possible here, since a much larger clone lies one base away. The chain recombines TRBV6-2 or TRBV6-3 with TRBJ2-5; D unresolved. The DNA end is more similar to TRBJ2-7, so the J call may be wrong. The CDR3 consists of 11 residues. The germline V gene encodes CDR1 MNHEY and CDR2 SVGEGT. As DNA, the CDR3 is TGTGACATCCGGAATTTCTACGAGCAGTACTTC. Its translation: CDIRNFYEQYF.

The chain is built from TRBV7-2 and TRBJ1-1; no clear D gene. Deletions cut 2 bases from V and 4 bases from J, with 8 bases between. The CDR3 length is 13 residues. Germline assignment: CDR1 SGHTA and CDR2 FQGNSA. The DNA of the CDR3 is TGTGCCAGCAGCTTAAGGTGGACCACTGAAGCTTTCTTT. Its translation: CASSLRWTTEAFF.

This rearrangement joins TRBV5-1 to TRBJ2-2, with D uncertain. This CDR3 contains 17 residues. Germline CDR1 and CDR2: SGHRS and YFSETQ. Trimming removed 4 bases at V and 3 bases at J, with 19 bases between. CDR3 amino acids: CASSPLSRTVDTGELFF. CDR3 DNA sequence: TGCGCCAGCAGCCCGTTATCTAGGACGGTCGACACCGGGGAGCTGTTTTTT.

This clonotype was seen a handful of times. The chain recombines TRBV5-1 with TRBJ2-3; a possible D gene is TRBD2 (5 bases). Between the trimmed V and J ends, which lost 1 base and 4 bases, there was a span of 19 bases. The germline gives CDR1 SGHRS, CDR2 YFSETQ. CDR3 length: 17 residues. CDR3 residues: CASSLSYLEEEADTQYF. The CDR3, as DNA: TGCGCCAGCAGCTTGTCCTACCTAGAGGAGGAGGCAGATACGCAGTATTTT.

This clonotype was found a few times. The genes are TRBV4-1 and TRBJ2-1, with D unresolved. The CDR3 consists of 13 residues. Germline V lookup: CDR1 MGHRA, CDR2 YSYEKL. Trimming left V 1 base short and J 9 bases short, with 10 bases between. The CDR3 sequence is CASSQGPTGEQFF. CDR3 DNA: TGCGCCAGCAGCCAAGGTCCCACCGGTGAGCAGTTCTTC.

This chain links TRBV29-1 with TRBJ1-5, with a possible D match to TRBD1 (6 bases). The CDR3 extends over 14 amino acids. V was pared by 3 bases and J by 7 bases, with 16 bases between. CDR1 is SQVTM and CDR2 is ANQGSEA in the germline V gene. In DNA, the CDR3 is TGCAGCGTTGACGCGGGGGGGCCGGGGCAGCCCCAGCATTTT. This gives the protein CSVDAGGPGQPQHF.

V is TRBV24-1 and J is TRBJ2-1; D not resolved. The J call may be wrong; the DNA end is better matched by TRBJ2-7. From germline, CDR1 is KGHDR and CDR2 SFDVKD. CDR3 length: 15 amino acids. Here the CDR3 DNA reads TGTGCCACCAGTGATTTGAAGGGCTCCTACAATGAGCAGTACTTC. Translating gives CATSDLKGSYNEQYF.

This chain uses TRBV2 with TRBJ2-5, with TRBD1 matching 8 bases. The CDR3 loop spans 14 amino acids. CDR1 SNHLY and CDR2 FYNNEI come from the germline V gene. The V and J ends lost 7 bases and 5 bases, in that order; junction bases with no gene match: 9. The CDR3 here is CASKSAGGRETQYF. CDR3 coding DNA: TGTGCCAGCAAGTCGGCAGGGGGCAGGGAGACCCAGTACTTC.

The V and J genes are TRBV7-8 and TRBJ1-4; D unresolved. The V and J ends lost 6 bases and 6 bases respectively, with 11 bases between them. The length of the CDR3 is 13 residues. Germline CDR1 is SGHVS and CDR2 is FQNEAQ. The CDR3: CASRPPLDEKLFF. The CDR3 nucleotides are TGTGCCAGCAGACCCCCATTAGATGAAAAACTGTTTTTT.

This clonotype has more than one count but fewer than ten. The V and J genes are TRBV4-3 and TRBJ2-5; weak D call: TRBD2 (5 bases). This CDR3 is built from 15 residues. CDR1 and CDR2 (germline): LGHNA, YSLEER. Trimming left V 2 bases short and J 4 bases short, with 14 bases between. The CDR3: CASSQTALRGETQYF. CDR3 coding DNA: TGCGCCAGCAGCCAAACTGCCCTTCGGGGAGAGACCCAGTACTTC.

In its sample, this clonotype was seen many times. The rearrangement uses TRBV7-2 and TRBJ2-5; D remains unclear. Germline CDR1 and CDR2: SGHTA and FQGNSA. Trimming took off 3 bases at V and 0 bases at J, with 5 bases between the two ends. This CDR3 comprises 13 residues. DNA of the CDR3: TGTGCCAGCAGCTTGGGTTACCAAGAGACCCAGTACTTC. Protein sequence: CASSLGYQETQYF.

This chain uses TRBV11-3 with TRBJ2-5; maybe TRBD1 (6 bases). V lost 5 bases and J 5 bases, leaving 12 bases between the germline ends. CDR1 is SGHNT, CDR2 YENEEA, per germline. The CDR3 spans 13 residues. The CDR3 DNA is TGTGCCAGCAGCGCACGGACAGCGGAGACCCAGTACTTC. Protein sequence: CASSARTAETQYF.

This clonotype occurred a few times. The chain is built from TRBV4-3 and TRBJ2-3; no firm D call. Trimming removed 1 base at V and 4 bases at J, with 18 bases between. The CDR3 is made up of 17 amino acids. The germline CDR1 and CDR2 sequences are LGHNA and YSLEER. CDR3: CASSQAWRPAPADTQYF. The CDR3 nucleotides read TGCGCCAGCAGCCAAGCCTGGCGGCCAGCCCCGGCAGATACGCAGTATTTT.

This clonotype was seen once. This chain joins TRBV4-1 and TRBJ2-1; D gene unclear. The CDR3 runs to 15 residues. V lost 1 base and J lost 4, with 11 bases in between. Germline CDR1 is MGHRA and CDR2 is YSYEKL. The CDR3 spells CASSQVSANYNEQFF. The CDR3 DNA follows: TGCGCCAGCAGCCAAGTATCGGCCAATTACAATGAGCAGTTCTTC.

The chain links TRBV12-3 or TRBV12-4 to TRBJ1-5, with D possibly TRBD1 on 5 matching bases. This CDR3 spans 13 amino acids. The V end was cut by 5 bases, the J end by 10 bases, with 15 bases between. This CDR3 is CASSTFTGQPQHF. In DNA form, the CDR3 reads TGTGCCAGCAGTACTTTCACAGGACAACCCCAGCATTTT.

The CDR3 sequence is CASTPGTGTIYEQYF. Here the CDR3 DNA reads TGTGCCAGCACCCCGGGGACAGGGACCATCTACGAGCAGTACTTC. This chain links TRBV12-3 or TRBV12-4 with TRBJ2-7; 9 bases agree with TRBD1. Trimming took 7 bases from V and 3 from J; bases not matched to a gene: 10. The CDR3 has 15 amino acids.

This clonotype was counted between two and nine times. The CDR3 coding sequence is TGTGCCAGCAGTCCACAGGACCATTACGAGCAGTACTTC. Its protein product is CASSPQDHYEQYF. This rearrangement joins TRBV12-3 or TRBV12-4 to TRBJ2-7, with TRBD1 as a possible D gene (5 bases). V lost 5 bases to trimming and J lost 4 bases, with 12 bases between them. The CDR3 loop spans 13 amino acids.

The chain recombines TRBV7-6 with TRBJ2-7, with D hard to call. Germline CDR1 SGHVS, CDR2 FNYEAQ. The CDR3 consists of 14 residues. The V end was cut by 1 base, the J end by 5 bases, with 12 bases between. CDR3 in DNA: TGTGCCAGCAGCTTAGGTGATGGGATGGACGAGCAGTACTTC. Protein sequence: CASSLGDGMDEQYF.

In its sample, this clonotype was seen a few times. The gene calls are TRBV7-9 and TRBJ2-3, with D possibly being TRBD1 (5 bases). The CDR3 is 14 residues long. CDR1 is SEHNR and CDR2 is FQNEAQ in the germline V gene (reference sequence). The ends were cut back, 5 bases at V and 2 bases at J, with 11 bases in the middle. CDR3 sequence (DNA): TGTGCCAGCAGCCGTTGGGGCCTCACAGATACGCAGTATTTT. This translates into CASSRWGLTDTQYF. Drawing the rest from reference TRBV7-9 and TRBJ2-3, the complete variable domain is DTGVSQNPRHKITKRGQNVTFRCDPISEHNRLYWYRQTLGQGPEFLTYFQNEAQLEKSRLLSDRFSAERPKGSFSTLEIQRTEQGDSAMYLCASSRWGLTDTQYFGPGTRLTVL.